Here is one TCR beta chain with its context. Which cohort a participant joined came from the clinical history participants gave. Those designated as exposed participants met a COVID-19 case within 2 weeks before study entry. These data are taken from a study of blood T cell repertoires in COVID-19. Whole-study context: Sites in the United States, Italy and Spain provided acute and convalescent COVID-19 samples.

Clones were read by immunoSEQ multiplex PCR, and TCRdb kept only the in-frame ones, dropping some. The sample lists 200,000 to 250,000 clones; 83% were seen once. This TCR was sampled from a woman in her 40s who had been exposed to COVID-19. Sequencing used PBMCs or T cells enriched from blood (not recorded which).

CDR3: CASSSPGQGTNEQFF. CDR3 sequence (DNA): TGTGCCAGCAGTTCCCCGGGACAGGGGACGAATGAGCAGTTCTTC. This rearrangement joins TRBV27 to TRBJ2-1, with 10 bases matching TRBD1. The CDR3 has 15 residues. Germline lookup yields CDR1 MNHEY and CDR2 SMNVEV (reference sequence). With V trimmed by 4 bases and J by 7 bases, 7 bases remained unmatched.